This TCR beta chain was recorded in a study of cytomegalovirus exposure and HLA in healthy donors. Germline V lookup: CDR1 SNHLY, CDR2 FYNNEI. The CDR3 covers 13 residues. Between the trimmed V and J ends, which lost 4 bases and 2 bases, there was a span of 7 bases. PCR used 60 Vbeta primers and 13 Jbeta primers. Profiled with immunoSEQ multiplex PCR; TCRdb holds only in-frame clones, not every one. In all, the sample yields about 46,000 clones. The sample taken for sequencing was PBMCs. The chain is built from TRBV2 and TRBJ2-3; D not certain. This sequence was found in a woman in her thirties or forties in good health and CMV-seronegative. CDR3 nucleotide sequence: TGTGCCAGCAGTGGTTATATCACAGATACGCAGTATTTT. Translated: CASSGYITDTQYF.